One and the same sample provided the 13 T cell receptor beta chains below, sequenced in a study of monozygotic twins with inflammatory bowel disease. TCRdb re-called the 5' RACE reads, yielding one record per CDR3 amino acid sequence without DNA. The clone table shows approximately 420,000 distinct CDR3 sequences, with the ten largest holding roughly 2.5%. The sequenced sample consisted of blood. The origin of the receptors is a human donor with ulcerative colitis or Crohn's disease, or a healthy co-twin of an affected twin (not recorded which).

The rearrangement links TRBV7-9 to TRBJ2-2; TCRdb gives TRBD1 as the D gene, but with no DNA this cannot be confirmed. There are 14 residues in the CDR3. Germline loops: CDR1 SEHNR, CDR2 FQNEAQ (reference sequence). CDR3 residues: CASSSTGVAGELFF.

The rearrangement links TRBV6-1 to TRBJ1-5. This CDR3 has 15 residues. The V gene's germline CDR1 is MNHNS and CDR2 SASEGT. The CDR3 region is CASSEIGSSYQPQHF.

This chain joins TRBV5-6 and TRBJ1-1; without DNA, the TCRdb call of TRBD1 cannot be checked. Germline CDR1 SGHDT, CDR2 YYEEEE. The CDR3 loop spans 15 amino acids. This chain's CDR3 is CASSFWGQGNTEAFF.

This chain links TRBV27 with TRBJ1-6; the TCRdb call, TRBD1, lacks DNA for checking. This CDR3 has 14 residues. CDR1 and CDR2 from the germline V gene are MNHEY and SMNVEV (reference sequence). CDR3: CASSLRDTSSPLHF.

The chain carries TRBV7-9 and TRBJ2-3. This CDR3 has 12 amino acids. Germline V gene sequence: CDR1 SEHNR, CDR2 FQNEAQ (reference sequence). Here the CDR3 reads CASSLDLNTQYF.

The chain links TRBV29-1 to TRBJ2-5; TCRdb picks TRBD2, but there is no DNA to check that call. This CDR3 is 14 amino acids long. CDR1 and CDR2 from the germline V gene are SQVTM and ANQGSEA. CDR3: CSVEEVGGRKTQYF.

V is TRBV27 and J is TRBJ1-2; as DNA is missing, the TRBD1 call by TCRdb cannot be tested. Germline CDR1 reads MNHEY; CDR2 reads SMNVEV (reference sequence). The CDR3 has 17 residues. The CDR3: CASSDGDRGPPNYGYTF.

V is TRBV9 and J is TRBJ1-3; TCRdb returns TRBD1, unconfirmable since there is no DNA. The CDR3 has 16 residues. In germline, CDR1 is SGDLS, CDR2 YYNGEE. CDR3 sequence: CASSVSSGNTGNTIYF.

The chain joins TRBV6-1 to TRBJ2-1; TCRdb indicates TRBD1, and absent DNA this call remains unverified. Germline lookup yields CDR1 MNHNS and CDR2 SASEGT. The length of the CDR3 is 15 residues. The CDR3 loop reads CASSFPGTGYNEQFF.

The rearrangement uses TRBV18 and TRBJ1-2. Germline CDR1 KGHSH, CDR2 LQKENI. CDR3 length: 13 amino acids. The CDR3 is CASSPGISYGYTF.

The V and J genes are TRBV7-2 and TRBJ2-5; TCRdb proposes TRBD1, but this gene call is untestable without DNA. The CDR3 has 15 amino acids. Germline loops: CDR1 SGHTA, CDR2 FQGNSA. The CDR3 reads CASRDGQGIQETQYF.

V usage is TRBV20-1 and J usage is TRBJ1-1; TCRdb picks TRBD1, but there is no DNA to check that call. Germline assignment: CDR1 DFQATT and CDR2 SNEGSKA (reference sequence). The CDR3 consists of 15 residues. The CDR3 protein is CSARRTGRMNTEAFF.

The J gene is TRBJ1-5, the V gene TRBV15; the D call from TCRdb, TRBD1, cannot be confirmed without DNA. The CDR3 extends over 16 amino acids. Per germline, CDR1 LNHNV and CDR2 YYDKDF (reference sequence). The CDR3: CATSSGQGAGNQPQHF.